Following are 28 T cell receptor beta chains from one sample sequenced in a study of blood T cell repertoires in COVID-19. TCRdb's table, derived via immunoSEQ multiplex PCR, lists solely in-frame clones and lacks some. The sample contains 63,000 or so clones, about 80% of which appear only once. Sequences were obtained from peripheral blood. Every receptor here comes from a man older than 75 with active COVID-19.

The chain employs TRBV6-5 and TRBJ2-7; 7 positions agree with TRBD2. J was trimmed by 4 bases and V by 2 bases; bases with no gene match: 5. Germline CDR1 MNHEY, CDR2 SVGAGI. CDR3 length: 14 amino acids. Here the CDR3 reads CASSYGRGGYEQYF. The CDR3 DNA is TGTGCCAGCAGTTACGGGAGGGGTGGGTACGAGCAGTACTTC.

This clone appeared a few times. This chain links TRBV7-2 with TRBJ2-3, with 8 bases matching TRBD2. The V gene end was trimmed by 5 bases and the J gene end by 3 bases; junction bases not matched to a gene: 10. The CDR3 is made up of 16 amino acids. The germline gives CDR1 SGHTA, CDR2 FQGNSA. The CDR3 region has the DNA TGTGCCAGCAGCCTATACGGGGGGGCAGGGACAGATACGCAGTATTTT. Encoded protein: CASSLYGGAGTDTQYF.

V gene TRBV7-2 combines with J gene TRBJ1-2, with 8 bases lining up with TRBD1. CDR1 and CDR2 from the germline V gene are SGHTA and FQGNSA. This CDR3 region has 13 residues. The V segment lost 5 bases and the J segment 10 bases; nucleotides outside the gene matches: 9. The CDR3 DNA follows: TGTGCCAGCAGCCGACCGGGACAGGCGGACTACACCTTC. Encoded protein: CASSRPGQADYTF.

The rearrangement uses TRBV2 and TRBJ1-1; 7 nucleotides match TRBD1. Trimming removed 6 bases from V and 3 bases from J; junction bases left unmatched: 7. The CDR3 has 14 amino acids. CDR1 and CDR2 from the germline V gene are SNHLY and FYNNEI. The CDR3 DNA reads as TGTGCCAGCAGGAGACAGGGTTGGGACACTGAAGCTTTCTTT. It is translated as CASRRQGWDTEAFF.

The chain uses TRBV5-8 and TRBJ2-3, with a tentative D call TRBD1 (6 bases). V lost 4 bases and J 0 bases, leaving 15 bases between the germline ends. This CDR3 region has 16 residues. Germline V gene lookup returns CDR1 SGHTS and CDR2 YDEGEE. In DNA, the CDR3 is TGTGCCAGCAGCCAAGGACAGAGAACTAGCACAGATACGCAGTATTTT. Translation: CASSQGQRTSTDTQYF.

The rearrangement links TRBV12-3 or TRBV12-4 to TRBJ2-2; D is perhaps TRBD1 (6 bases). Trimming left V 9 bases short and J 5 bases short, with 13 bases between. This CDR3 is built from 13 residues. CDR3 residues: CASSQGVTGELFF. In DNA, the CDR3 is TGTGCCAGTTCACAGGGTGTAACCGGGGAGCTGTTTTTT.

V is TRBV14 and J is TRBJ1-1; D is unclear. Per the germline V gene, CDR1 is SGHDN and CDR2 is FVKESK. Trimming took off 0 bases at V and 10 bases at J, with 9 bases between the two ends. The CDR3 has 12 residues. CDR3 nucleotides: TGTGCCAGCAGCCAAGACAGGTTCCGAGCTTTCTTT. Translating it yields CASSQDRFRAFF.

This sequence joins TRBV20-1 and TRBJ1-1; the D gene is possibly TRBD1 (6 bases). The V gene lost 3 bases and the J gene lost 11 bases, with 13 bases spanning the gap. Looked up from germline, CDR1 is DFQATT and CDR2 is SNEGSKA (reference sequence). The CDR3 has 11 residues. The CDR3 DNA reads as TGCAGTGCTAGGGGGCAGGGGAGTGCTTTCTTT. Protein product: CSARGQGSAFF.

The rearrangement uses TRBV12-5 and TRBJ2-2; D possibly corresponds to TRBD2 (5 bases). This CDR3 comprises 16 residues. Trimming pared 0 bases from V and 6 bases from J, leaving 14 bases between. Germline CDR1 reads LGHNT; CDR2 reads FRNRAP. CDR3 sequence (DNA): TGTGCTAGTGGTTTGGTATCGGGGTTGGTCCCCGGGGAGCTGTTTTTT. Residues: CASGLVSGLVPGELFF.

This clone occurred a few times. The V gene is TRBV27, the J gene TRBJ2-5; the match to TRBD2 covers 11 bases. The germline gives CDR1 MNHEY, CDR2 SMNVEV (reference sequence). Trimming at V came to 1 base and at J to 0 bases, leaving 7 bases not matched to a gene. CDR3 length: 18 residues. DNA of the CDR3: TGTGCCAGCAGTTTATACTGGACTAGCGGGCGGTACCAAGAGACCCAGTACTTC. As protein: CASSLYWTSGRYQETQYF.

This chain links TRBV12-3 or TRBV12-4 with TRBJ2-7; tentatively, D is TRBD2 (5 bases). V dropped 1 base and J dropped 11 bases, with 12 bases sitting between them. The CDR3 contains 12 residues. This chain's CDR3 is CASSLVGKKEYF. DNA for the CDR3: TGTGCCAGCAGTTTAGTCGGGAAAAAAGAGTACTTC.

The J gene is TRBJ2-7, the V gene TRBV9; 7 positions agree with TRBD1. This CDR3 has 14 residues. The V gene's germline CDR1 is SGDLS and CDR2 YYNGEE. Germline trimming cut 3 bases from V and 5 bases from J; bases unmatched to any gene: 8. The CDR3 DNA is TGTGCCAGCAGCGGACAGGGCAGCTCTCACGAGCAGTACTTC. Translated, it gives CASSGQGSSHEQYF.

DNA for the CDR3: TGTGCCAGCAGTTTCTGGACAGGGGTTGACGAGCAGTACTTC. This sequence encodes CASSFWTGVDEQYF. This sequence joins TRBV28 and TRBJ2-7; TRBD1 matches at 9 bases. Per germline, CDR1 MDHEN and CDR2 SYDVKM. With V trimmed by 3 bases and J by 5 bases, 5 bases remained unmatched. The CDR3 is 14 residues long.

This chain links TRBV28 with TRBJ1-2, with 9 positions matching TRBD1. There are 12 residues in the CDR3. Losses at the gene ends were 6 bases for V and 12 bases for J; bases not matched to a gene: 8. Germline assignment: CDR1 MDHEN and CDR2 SYDVKM. The DNA for the CDR3 is TGTGCCAGCAGCCGGGGACAGGGTTCGCACACCTTC. This sequence encodes CASSRGQGSHTF.

The genes are TRBV19 and TRBJ1-5; D perhaps matches TRBD1 (6 bases). V lost 9 bases and J lost 0, with 15 bases in between. Germline assignment: CDR1 LNHDA and CDR2 SQIVND (reference sequence). This CDR3 has 15 amino acids. The CDR3, as DNA: TGTGCCAGCAGAGGGACACCGTATAGCAATCAGCCCCAGCATTTT. Protein sequence: CASRGTPYSNQPQHF.

This chain connects TRBV7-9 to TRBJ2-1, with TRBD1 identical over 10 bases. The V segment lost 5 bases and the J segment 7 bases; nucleotides outside the gene matches: 2. The CDR3 runs to 13 residues. The germline V gene has CDR1 SEHNR and CDR2 FQNEAQ (reference sequence). The CDR3 bases are TGTGCCAGCAGCGACAGGGGGCTAAATGAGCAGTTCTTC. This codes for CASSDRGLNEQFF.

This chain connects TRBV6-6 to TRBJ2-7; D call uncertain. The V end was cut by 2 bases, the J end by 0 bases, with 8 bases between. Germline CDR1 and CDR2: MNHNY and SVGAGI (reference sequence). This CDR3 spans 14 amino acids. CDR3 region: CASSYGRSSYEQYF. In DNA form, the CDR3 reads TGTGCCAGCAGTTACGGGCGTAGCTCCTACGAGCAGTACTTC.

The chain links TRBV19 to TRBJ1-4, with D uncertain. This CDR3 is built from 16 residues. Germline values: CDR1 LNHDA, CDR2 SQIVND (reference sequence). The V gene lost 2 bases and the J gene lost 5 bases, with 15 bases spanning the gap. The CDR3 region is CASSIFGFGFNEKLFF. DNA of the CDR3: TGTGCCAGTAGTATATTCGGGTTTGGGTTCAATGAAAAACTGTTTTTT.

This clone was seen a single time. The rearrangement joins TRBV6-1 to TRBJ1-1; D is undetermined. Trimming pared 2 bases from V and 2 bases from J, leaving 9 bases between. This CDR3 region has 14 residues. Looked up from germline, CDR1 is MNHNS and CDR2 is SASEGT. The CDR3 region has the DNA TGTGCCAGCAGTGAACTCCGACACAACACTGAAGCTTTCTTT. It is translated as CASSELRHNTEAFF.

This chain links TRBV7-3 with TRBJ2-1; 9 nucleotides agree with TRBD2. Trimming cost V 5 bases and J 0 bases; bases outside gene matches: 2. The CDR3 extends over 15 amino acids. CDR1 and CDR2 (germline): SGHTA, FQGTGA. CDR3 protein: CASSLAGSSYNEQFF. CDR3 in DNA: TGTGCCAGCAGCCTAGCGGGAAGCTCCTACAATGAGCAGTTCTTC.

This sequence joins TRBV6-2 or TRBV6-3 and TRBJ1-2, with TRBD1 as a possible D gene (5 bases). V was cut by 2 bases and J by 8 bases, with 15 bases left in between. The CDR3 consists of 14 residues. Germline CDR1 MNHEY, CDR2 SVGEGT. The CDR3 protein is CASSYGGLSYGYTF. CDR3 nucleotides: TGTGCCAGCAGTTACGGGGGGTTGTCGTACGGCTACACCTTC.

This clone has just one count. The J gene is TRBJ2-7, the V gene TRBV7-6; D is ambiguous. The CDR3 sequence is 16 residues long. The V end lost 1 base, the J end lost 2 bases, and 15 bases lay between the germline ends. Germline-derived CDR1 and CDR2 are SGHVS and FNYEAQ. CDR3 residues: CASSLVSLGTTYEQYF. The CDR3, as DNA: TGTGCCAGCAGCTTAGTAAGTCTTGGCACGACCTACGAGCAGTACTTC.

The chain has TRBV7-2 and TRBJ1-1; possible D gene TRBD1, 6 bases. The V gene lost 4 bases and the J gene lost 0 bases, with 9 bases spanning the gap. The germline CDR1 and CDR2 sequences are SGHTA and FQGNSA. This CDR3 contains 14 residues. CDR3 sequence reads: CASSYRVVNTEAFF. The CDR3 region has the DNA TGTGCCAGCAGCTACAGGGTGGTGAACACTGAAGCTTTCTTT.

This clone has a single count. V is TRBV11-1 and J is TRBJ2-3; D is unresolved. The germline V and J ends were trimmed by 5 bases and 0 bases, with 12 bases remaining between them. CDR3 length: 15 amino acids. The germline V gene has CDR1 SGHAT and CDR2 FQDESV (reference sequence). The CDR3 nucleotides read TGTGCCAGCAGCCAAGCACGAACCAGCACAGATACGCAGTATTTT. This codes for CASSQARTSTDTQYF.

The CDR3 sequence is CASSYSEGALAKNIQYF. The CDR3, as DNA: TGTGCCAGCAGTTACTCCGAGGGGGCTCTAGCCAAAAACATTCAGTACTTC. The chain couples TRBV6-2 or TRBV6-3 to TRBJ2-4, with 7 bases matching TRBD1. Germline loops: CDR1 MNHEY, CDR2 SVGEGT. The CDR3 sequence is 17 residues long. V lost 0 bases, J lost 0 bases, and 5 bases stayed unmatched.

The chain is built from TRBV7-2 and TRBJ2-7, with 11 bases matching TRBD1. Germline trimming cut 5 bases from V and 4 bases from J; bases unmatched to any gene: 7. The CDR3 has 15 amino acids. Per germline, CDR1 SGHTA and CDR2 FQGNSA. CDR3 sequence: CASSPGTGGLYEQYF. The DNA of the CDR3 is TGTGCCAGCAGCCCGGGGACAGGGGGTCTATACGAGCAGTACTTC.

The chain joins TRBV6-2 or TRBV6-3 to TRBJ1-5; TRBD1 matches at 7 bases. From germline, CDR1 is MNHEY and CDR2 SVGEGT. The CDR3 consists of 19 residues. Losses at the gene ends were 0 bases for V and 5 bases for J; bases not matched to a gene: 16. The CDR3 loop is CASSYSVLQGYRRDQPQHF. CDR3 coding DNA: TGTGCCAGCAGTTACTCGGTTCTACAGGGGTATAGGCGGGATCAGCCCCAGCATTTT.

J is TRBJ2-3 and V is TRBV27, with a possible D match to TRBD2 (6 bases). The CDR3 is made up of 13 amino acids. Trimming shortened V by 8 bases and J by 1 base, and 10 bases separated the two germline ends. Per germline, CDR1 MNHEY and CDR2 SMNVEV (reference sequence). As DNA, the CDR3 is TGTGCCAGCGGAGGGGTGGGCACAGATACGCAGTATTTT. It yields the protein CASGGVGTDTQYF.